This is a list of T cell receptor beta chains from one sample in a study of cytomegalovirus exposure and HLA in healthy donors. The assay was immunoSEQ multiplex PCR, and TCRdb's table has in-frame clones only and misses some. The data contain under 200,000 clones, roughly 80% of them singletons. The source material was PBMCs. The receptors were sampled from a woman between 18 and 29 years old in good health and CMV-seronegative. Both conserved end residues are part of each CDR3. The order of the fields is D gene, clone size, V gene, J gene, CDR3 DNA, CDR3 protein. D genes are given only for firm matches. A row's size may be missing; if present it is once, few, many or a size class.

D gene: TRBD1; clone size: .; V gene: TRBV7-9; J gene: TRBJ2-7; CDR3 DNA: TGTGCCAGCAGCTTTCCCGCAGGGGGCTACGAGCAGTACTTC; CDR3 protein: CASSFPAGGYEQYF
D gene: TRBD2; clone size: .; V gene: TRBV29-1; J gene: TRBJ2-3; CDR3 DNA: TGCAGTCTTCTGACTAGCGGCACAGATACGCAGTATTTT; CDR3 protein: CSLLTSGTDTQYF
D gene: .; clone size: .; V gene: TRBV11-3; J gene: TRBJ2-1; CDR3 DNA: TGTGCCAGCAGCCTACAGGACGCTACTCACAATGAGCAGTTCTTC; CDR3 protein: CASSLQDATHNEQFF
D gene: TRBD2; clone size: .; V gene: TRBV5-1; J gene: TRBJ2-1; CDR3 DNA: TGCGCCAGCAGCCCGGGACTAGCCTACAATGAGCAGTTCTTC; CDR3 protein: CASSPGLAYNEQFF
D gene: TRBD2; clone size: .; V gene: TRBV11-3; J gene: TRBJ2-1; CDR3 DNA: TGTGCCAGCAGCTTAGGTGTTAGCGGGAACGATGAGCAGTTCTTC; CDR3 protein: CASSLGVSGNDEQFF
D gene: TRBD1; clone size: .; V gene: TRBV7-9; J gene: TRBJ1-1; CDR3 DNA: TGTTCCAGCAACAAACCCGGGACAGGGCTCATGAACACTGAAGCTTTCTTT; CDR3 protein: CSSNKPGTGLMNTEAFF
D gene: .; clone size: few; V gene: TRBV6-5; J gene: TRBJ1-2; CDR3 DNA: TGTGCCAGCAGGGGGGACACGACTTATGGCTACACCTTC; CDR3 protein: CASRGDTTYGYTF
D gene: .; clone size: once; V gene: TRBV11-2; J gene: TRBJ1-4; CDR3 DNA: TGTGCCAGCAGCTTAGGCGGAGGCCTAAAACTGTTTTTT; CDR3 protein: CASSLGGGLKLFF
D gene: .; clone size: .; V gene: TRBV7-6; J gene: TRBJ2-1; CDR3 DNA: TGTGCCAGCAGCTTAGCGCTAGGGCGGGGCACGGCTTTTCAGTTCTTC; CDR3 protein: CASSLALGRGTAFQFF
D gene: .; clone size: .; V gene: TRBV9; J gene: TRBJ2-6; CDR3 DNA: TGTGCCAGCAGCCGGACAGACTCTGGGGCCAACGTCCTGACTTTC; CDR3 protein: CASSRTDSGANVLTF
D gene: TRBD1; clone size: once; V gene: TRBV6-5; J gene: TRBJ1-1; CDR3 DNA: TGTGCCAGCAGCCCGAGGGACAGGAACACTGAAGCTTTCTTT; CDR3 protein: CASSPRDRNTEAFF
D gene: TRBD2; clone size: .; V gene: TRBV7-2; J gene: TRBJ2-1; CDR3 DNA: TGTGCCAGCAGCAGTCCCGGGACTAGCGGGAGGGCCGTGCAGTTCTTC; CDR3 protein: CASSSPGTSGRAVQFF
D gene: TRBD1; clone size: .; V gene: TRBV7-9; J gene: TRBJ1-4; CDR3 DNA: TGTGCCAGCAGCTGGGACAGACCTAATGAAAAACTGTTTTTT; CDR3 protein: CASSWDRPNEKLFF
D gene: TRBD2; clone size: .; V gene: TRBV5-6; J gene: TRBJ2-3; CDR3 DNA: TGTGCCAGCAGCTTGGATAAGACTAGCGGGGACACAGATACGCAGTATTTT; CDR3 protein: CASSLDKTSGDTDTQYF
D gene: TRBD1; clone size: .; V gene: TRBV6-6; J gene: TRBJ2-7; CDR3 DNA: TGTGCCAGCAGTTACCCGATCGACAGGGGTCGCGAGCAGTACTTC; CDR3 protein: CASSYPIDRGREQYF
D gene: .; clone size: once; V gene: TRBV15; J gene: TRBJ2-2; CDR3 DNA: TGTGCCACCAGCAGAGTCATAGCGGACACCGGGGAGCTGTTTTTT; CDR3 protein: CATSRVIADTGELFF
D gene: .; clone size: .; V gene: TRBV28; J gene: TRBJ1-1; CDR3 DNA: TGTGCCAGCAAAACTCCGGGACACTCAGTAGAAGCTTTCTTT; CDR3 protein: CASKTPGHSVEAFF
D gene: TRBD2; clone size: once; V gene: TRBV28; J gene: TRBJ2-7; CDR3 DNA: TGTGCCAGCAGTTTACCGTTGGCTAGCGGGAGTTACGAGCAGTACTTC; CDR3 protein: CASSLPLASGSYEQYF
D gene: TRBD1; clone size: .; V gene: TRBV10-1; J gene: TRBJ2-3; CDR3 DNA: TGCGCCAGCAGTGCGGGACAGGGGGTAGGGACAGATACGCAGTATTTT; CDR3 protein: CASSAGQGVGTDTQYF
D gene: .; clone size: .; V gene: TRBV7-9; J gene: TRBJ2-7; CDR3 DNA: TGTTCCAGCAGCTTCTCGTACGGGAGCTCCTACGAGCAGTACTTC; CDR3 protein: CSSSFSYGSSYEQYF
D gene: TRBD1; clone size: .; V gene: TRBV29-1; J gene: TRBJ2-1; CDR3 DNA: TGCAGCGTTGAACCAGTGACAGGGGTTTCCTACAATGAGCAGTTCTTC; CDR3 protein: CSVEPVTGVSYNEQFF
D gene: .; clone size: .; V gene: TRBV6-5; J gene: TRBJ2-1; CDR3 DNA: TGTGCCAGCAGTTATAACTCAGAGGAGATTATAGATGAGCAGTTCTTC; CDR3 protein: CASSYNSEEIIDEQFF
D gene: TRBD1; clone size: .; V gene: TRBV9; J gene: TRBJ2-7; CDR3 DNA: TGTGCCAGTAGCGTAGGAGAGGGACAGGGGAGATTTTACGAGCAGTACTTC; CDR3 protein: CASSVGEGQGRFYEQYF
D gene: .; clone size: once; V gene: TRBV18; J gene: TRBJ1-2; CDR3 DNA: TGTGCCAGCTCACCAACTGACAATGGCTACACCTTC; CDR3 protein: CASSPTDNGYTF
D gene: TRBD2; clone size: .; V gene: TRBV4-1; J gene: TRBJ2-1; CDR3 DNA: TGCGCCAGCAGCCAAGATCTGGTTAGCGGGTCTTTTGAGCAGTTCTTC; CDR3 protein: CASSQDLVSGSFEQFF
D gene: .; clone size: .; V gene: TRBV5-1; J gene: TRBJ1-1; CDR3 DNA: TGCGCCAGCAGCGACACATACCGTGAAGCTTTCTTT; CDR3 protein: CASSDTYREAFF
D gene: TRBD1; clone size: .; V gene: TRBV30; J gene: TRBJ2-3; CDR3 DNA: TGTGCCTGGTACAGGGGGCGGGAGACAGATACGCAGTATTTT; CDR3 protein: CAWYRGRETDTQYF
D gene: TRBD1; clone size: .; V gene: TRBV27; J gene: TRBJ2-7; CDR3 DNA: TGTGCCAGCAGTTTACTCAGGGGGACAGTTTACGAGCAGTACTTC; CDR3 protein: CASSLLRGTVYEQYF
D gene: .; clone size: .; V gene: TRBV4-3; J gene: TRBJ2-2; CDR3 DNA: TGCGCCAGCAGCCAATACGTGTTGGAGGGGAACGCGAACACCGGGGAGCTGTTTTTT; CDR3 protein: CASSQYVLEGNANTGELFF
D gene: .; clone size: once; V gene: TRBV10-3; J gene: TRBJ2-1; CDR3 DNA: TGTGCCATCAGTGGGCTTGGCCCCCGGAGCGAGCAGTTCTTC; CDR3 protein: CAISGLGPRSEQFF
D gene: TRBD1; clone size: .; V gene: TRBV28; J gene: TRBJ1-1; CDR3 DNA: TGTGCCAGCAGGACAGGGGGCCGAACTGAAGCTTTCTTT; CDR3 protein: CASRTGGRTEAFF
D gene: .; clone size: .; V gene: TRBV2; J gene: TRBJ2-5; CDR3 DNA: TGTGCCAGCAGACTAGGGGGATCGGAGACCCAGTACTTC; CDR3 protein: CASRLGGSETQYF
D gene: TRBD1; clone size: .; V gene: TRBV2; J gene: TRBJ2-7; CDR3 DNA: TGTGCCAGCAGTGGCTCCGGGACAGGGGGATACGAGCAGTACTTC; CDR3 protein: CASSGSGTGGYEQYF
D gene: .; clone size: .; V gene: TRBV5-4; J gene: TRBJ2-1; CDR3 DNA: TGTGCCAGCAGCCCCCTAGCGGGACAGGCCAATGAGCAGTTCTTC; CDR3 protein: CASSPLAGQANEQFF
D gene: .; clone size: .; V gene: TRBV7-2; J gene: TRBJ2-3; CDR3 DNA: TGTGCCAGCCGCCCGTCTGGAGCAGATACGCAGTATTTT; CDR3 protein: CASRPSGADTQYF
D gene: .; clone size: .; V gene: TRBV18; J gene: TRBJ2-3; CDR3 DNA: TGTGCCAGCTCACCTACCGCAGTCGTCAGCGGAGAGACAGATACGCAGTATTTT; CDR3 protein: CASSPTAVVSGETDTQYF
D gene: TRBD1; clone size: .; V gene: TRBV19; J gene: TRBJ1-5; CDR3 DNA: TGTGCCAGTAGCTCTAGACAGGGCGGCAATCAGCCCCAGCATTTT; CDR3 protein: CASSSRQGGNQPQHF
D gene: .; clone size: .; V gene: TRBV7-2; J gene: TRBJ2-1; CDR3 DNA: TGTGCCAGCAGCAAGAGGGACTCCAATGAGCAGTTCTTC; CDR3 protein: CASSKRDSNEQFF
D gene: TRBD1; clone size: .; V gene: TRBV28; J gene: TRBJ1-2; CDR3 DNA: TGTGCCAGCAGTTTACGGACAGGGGGCGATGGCTACACCTTC; CDR3 protein: CASSLRTGGDGYTF
D gene: TRBD2; clone size: .; V gene: TRBV7-7; J gene: TRBJ2-3; CDR3 DNA: TGTGCCAGCAGCAAGACTAGCGCGGCAGATACGCAGTATTTT; CDR3 protein: CASSKTSAADTQYF
D gene: .; clone size: .; V gene: TRBV30; J gene: TRBJ1-2; CDR3 DNA: TGTGCCTGGACTGACTCCAACTATGGCTACACCTTC; CDR3 protein: CAWTDSNYGYTF
D gene: .; clone size: .; V gene: TRBV27; J gene: TRBJ2-7; CDR3 DNA: TGTGCCAGCAGTTTATTTAGCGCGACCTACGAGCAGTACTTC; CDR3 protein: CASSLFSATYEQYF
D gene: TRBD1; clone size: .; V gene: TRBV9; J gene: TRBJ1-2; CDR3 DNA: TGTGCCAGCAGCTCAGGGACAGAAGCTAACTATGGCTACACCTTC; CDR3 protein: CASSSGTEANYGYTF
D gene: .; clone size: .; V gene: TRBV11-3; J gene: TRBJ2-3; CDR3 DNA: TGTGCCAGCAGCTTAAAGTCGGTGTATCTACTAGCCCCCACAGATACGCAGTATTTT; CDR3 protein: CASSLKSVYLLAPTDTQYF
D gene: TRBD1; clone size: .; V gene: TRBV4-1; J gene: TRBJ2-3; CDR3 DNA: TGCGCCAGCAGCCAAAAAGGGGATATGGACAGGGGGCCAGATACGCAGTATTTT; CDR3 protein: CASSQKGDMDRGPDTQYF
D gene: TRBD1; clone size: .; V gene: TRBV11-3; J gene: TRBJ2-5; CDR3 DNA: TGTGCCAGCAGCGTACACAGGGGGCAAGAGACCCAGTACTTC; CDR3 protein: CASSVHRGQETQYF
D gene: .; clone size: .; V gene: TRBV11-2; J gene: TRBJ2-3; CDR3 DNA: TGTGCCAGCAGCTCACTGAGGGGAGCGGGCGCAGATACGCAGTATTTT; CDR3 protein: CASSSLRGAGADTQYF
D gene: .; clone size: .; V gene: TRBV10-3; J gene: TRBJ2-3; CDR3 DNA: TGTGCCATCAGTGGGGGGGATAACCGGGCAGATACGCAGTATTTT; CDR3 protein: CAISGGDNRADTQYF
D gene: TRBD2; clone size: .; V gene: TRBV2; J gene: TRBJ2-5; CDR3 DNA: TGTGCCAGCCTGTCCCGTATGGGGACTAGCAAAGAGACCCAGTACTTC; CDR3 protein: CASLSRMGTSKETQYF
D gene: .; clone size: few; V gene: TRBV25-1; J gene: TRBJ1-4; CDR3 DNA: TGTGCCAGCAGTGAATTATGGTCAGACAATAATGAAAAACTGTTTTTT; CDR3 protein: CASSELWSDNNEKLFF
D gene: .; clone size: .; V gene: TRBV27; J gene: TRBJ1-5; CDR3 DNA: TGTGCCAGCAGTTTACCCGGGGAGGTCCAGCATTTT; CDR3 protein: CASSLPGEVQHF
D gene: TRBD2; clone size: .; V gene: TRBV29-1; J gene: TRBJ2-2; CDR3 DNA: TGCAGCGTTTCAAGCGGGAGGACCGGGGAGCTGTTTTTT; CDR3 protein: CSVSSGRTGELFF
D gene: .; clone size: .; V gene: TRBV2; J gene: TRBJ2-1; CDR3 DNA: TGTGCCAGCAGTGAGGAGGGTCGTCACAATGAGCAGTTCTTC; CDR3 protein: CASSEEGRHNEQFF
D gene: TRBD2; clone size: .; V gene: TRBV10-3; J gene: TRBJ2-1; CDR3 DNA: TGTGCCATCAGTCCCGGGACTAGCAGCGCCAATGAGCAGTTCTTC; CDR3 protein: CAISPGTSSANEQFF
D gene: .; clone size: .; V gene: TRBV6-1; J gene: TRBJ1-3; CDR3 DNA: TGTGCCAGCAGTGAAATGGGTCCGGGAGCGACAGCCAGAAACACCATATATTTT; CDR3 protein: CASSEMGPGATARNTIYF